What follows describes a single T cell receptor (beta chain). This sample was included in a study of technical replicates of blood from a few donors. CDR3 size: 16 residues. CDR1 SGHNT and CDR2 YYREEE come from the germline V gene (reference sequence). V lost 4 bases, J lost 0 bases, and 3 bases stayed unmatched. Measured with immunoSEQ multiplex PCR; TCRdb has only the in-frame clones, and not every one. The table has about 100,000 clones, over 90% seen once. V gene TRBV5-4 combines with J gene TRBJ2-1, with 11 bases identical to TRBD2. Sequenced input: T cells isolated from PBMCs. The sequence came from a human donor in good health. CDR3 nucleotide sequence: TGTGCCAGCAGCCAAACTAGCGGGAGCTCCTACAATGAGCAGTTCTTC. Its translation: CASSQTSGSSYNEQFF.